Each of the 15 T cell receptor beta chains below was sequenced from the same sample in a study of cytomegalovirus exposure and HLA in healthy donors. Here immunoSEQ multiplex PCR was the method, and the copy in TCRdb shows in-frame clones only, minus some. This table has about 140,000 clones, 85% to 90% appearing once. The sequencing sample was made of PBMCs. The source is a man between 18 and 29 years old in good health and CMV-seronegative.

This chain joins TRBV5-4 and TRBJ2-7; tentative D call: TRBD2 (5 bases). The CDR3 contains 13 residues. Between the trimmed V and J ends, which lost 2 bases and 3 bases, there was a span of 9 bases. Germline V gene sequence: CDR1 SGHNT, CDR2 YYREEE (reference sequence). The CDR3 spells CASSLGRDYEQYF. The CDR3 coding sequence is TGTGCCAGCAGCTTAGGACGGGACTACGAGCAGTACTTC.

The V and J genes are TRBV7-2 and TRBJ2-7; 7 bases agree with TRBD1. The CDR3 spans 13 residues. Germline CDR1 reads SGHTA; CDR2 reads FQGNSA. The V gene end was trimmed by 5 bases and the J gene end by 2 bases; junction bases not matched to a gene: 3. CDR3 in amino acids: CASSVQGTYEQYF. The DNA for the CDR3 is TGTGCCAGCAGCGTACAGGGGACCTACGAGCAGTACTTC.

The V call is TRBV30, the J call TRBJ2-7; maybe TRBD1 (5 bases). Trimming took 0 bases from V and 2 from J, leaving 8 bases between them. Germline assignment: CDR1 GTSNPN and CDR2 SVGIG (reference sequence). The CDR3 length is 13 residues. The CDR3 here is CAWSVGATYEQYF. As DNA, the CDR3 is TGTGCCTGGAGTGTAGGGGCTACCTACGAGCAGTACTTC.

CDR3 region: CASSQGRLGREKLFF. CDR3 nucleotide sequence: TGCGCCAGCAGCCAAGGGAGGCTGGGTAGGGAAAAACTGTTTTTT. The chain carries TRBV4-1 and TRBJ1-4; no clear D. CDR1 MGHRA and CDR2 YSYEKL come from the germline V gene. The CDR3 runs to 15 residues. V shed 1 base and J shed 8 bases, with 14 bases lying between them.

This clone has at least ten counts. The chain couples TRBV7-9 to TRBJ1-5; tentative D call: TRBD1 (5 bases). The CDR3 sequence is 14 residues long. CDR1 SEHNR and CDR2 FQNEAQ come from the germline V gene (reference sequence). Between the trimmed V and J ends, which lost 5 bases and 7 bases, there was a span of 15 bases. In DNA form, the CDR3 reads TGTGCCAGCAGCGACGGGACCCGGGGGCAGCCCCAGCATTTT. It translates to CASSDGTRGQPQHF.

Only one count was recorded for this clone. The rearrangement links TRBV6-5 to TRBJ2-1; D might be TRBD2 (5 bases). Trimming cost V 2 bases and J 0 bases, with 8 bases left between them. Germline loops: CDR1 MNHEY, CDR2 SVGAGI. The CDR3 extends over 15 amino acids. Here the CDR3 reads CASSYGAGSYNEQFF. In DNA, the CDR3 is TGTGCCAGCAGTTACGGCGCGGGCTCCTACAATGAGCAGTTCTTC.

The chain combines TRBV7-2 with TRBJ2-7, with TRBD2 identical over 10 bases. The length of the CDR3 is 15 residues. Germline lookup yields CDR1 SGHTA and CDR2 FQGNSA. Trimming removed 5 bases from V and 0 bases from J; junction bases left unmatched: 4. The CDR3 DNA reads TGTGCCAGCAGCAAATCTAGCGGGAGCTCCTACGAGCAGTACTTC. This translates into CASSKSSGSSYEQYF.

Only one count was recorded for this clone. The CDR3 nucleotides read TGTGCCAGCAGCGTAGTTGTGGGGCCACCTTACAATGAGCAGTTCTTC. This encodes CASSVVVGPPYNEQFF. V gene TRBV9 combines with J gene TRBJ2-1, with D possibly matching TRBD1 (5 bases). Trimming removed 0 bases from V and 4 bases from J, with 14 bases in between. The CDR3 covers 16 residues. Germline CDR1 reads SGDLS; CDR2 reads YYNGEE.

The chain recombines TRBV27 with TRBJ2-1; TRBD2 agrees at 14 bases. From germline, CDR1 is MNHEY and CDR2 SMNVEV (reference sequence). This CDR3 is built from 16 residues. V trimming: 2 bases; J trimming: 9 bases; junction bases outside the gene matches: 6. The CDR3 DNA reads as TGTGCCAGCAGTTTAAGGAGACTAGCGGGAGGGGGTGAGCAGTTCTTC. Translation gives CASSLRRLAGGGEQFF.

The V and J genes are TRBV5-6 and TRBJ2-5; 11 bases map to TRBD2. Germline-derived CDR1 and CDR2 are SGHDT and YYEEEE. V dropped 5 bases and J dropped 3; count of bases not matched to a gene: 9. The CDR3 contains 16 residues. The CDR3 is CASSWNSGGAEETQYF. For the CDR3, the DNA is TGTGCCAGCAGTTGGAATAGCGGGGGGGCTGAAGAGACCCAGTACTTC. Filled out from reference TRBV5-6 and TRBJ2-5, the complete variable domain reads DAGVTQSPTHLIKTRGQQVTLRCSPKSGHDTVSWYQQALGQGPQFIFQYYEEEERQRGNFPDRFSGHQFPNYSSELNVNALLLGDSALYLCASSWNSGGAEETQYFGPGTRLLVL.

This chain uses TRBV5-1 with TRBJ1-1, with 7 bases identical to TRBD1. This CDR3 comprises 16 residues. V shed 0 bases and J 0 bases; nucleotides not matched to a gene: 5. Germline values: CDR1 SGHRS, CDR2 YFSETQ. This CDR3 is CASSLEGGVMNTEAFF. The CDR3 bases are TGCGCCAGCAGCTTGGAAGGGGGCGTTATGAACACTGAAGCTTTCTTT. Full variable domain (missing parts from reference TRBV5-1 and TRBJ1-1): KAGVTQTPRYLIKTRGQQVTLSCSPISGHRSVSWYQQTPGQGLQFLFEYFSETQRNKGNFPGRFSGRQFSNSRSEMNVSTLELGDSALYLCASSLEGGVMNTEAFFGQGTRLTVV.

The DNA for the CDR3 is TGTGCCAGCAGCCCGAACAGGGCGGGCACCGGGGAGCTGTTTTTT. Amino acid sequence: CASSPNRAGTGELFF. The chain links TRBV6-5 to TRBJ2-2; TRBD1 is a possible D gene (6 bases). Per the germline V gene, CDR1 is MNHEY and CDR2 is SVGAGI. This CDR3 region has 15 residues. Trimming cost V 6 bases and J 4 bases, with 15 bases left between them.

This chain uses TRBV5-6 with TRBJ1-5; D gene unclear. The CDR3 contains 13 residues. The V end was cut by 0 bases, the J end by 7 bases, with 8 bases between. Germline assignment: CDR1 SGHDT and CDR2 YYEEEE. Here the CDR3 DNA reads TGTGCCAGCAGCTTGGAGCAGCGGCAGCCCCAGCATTTT. Its protein product is CASSLEQRQPQHF.

The genes are TRBV9 and TRBJ1-6; D unresolved. Deletions cut 2 bases from V and 10 bases from J, with 7 bases between. This CDR3 is 12 amino acids long. Germline values: CDR1 SGDLS, CDR2 YYNGEE. The CDR3 nucleotides read TGTGCCAGCAGCGTCCCGGGGTCACCCCTCCACTTT. It encodes CASSVPGSPLHF.

This sequence joins TRBV28 and TRBJ2-7; D may be TRBD1 (5 bases). The CDR3 loop spans 14 amino acids. The V end lost 2 bases, the J end lost 3 bases, and 11 bases lay between the germline ends. Germline V gene data show CDR1 as MDHEN and CDR2 as SYDVKM. The CDR3 DNA sequence: TGTGCCAGCAGTTTAAGGCAGGGTAGCTACGAGCAGTACTTC. Its translation is CASSLRQGSYEQYF.